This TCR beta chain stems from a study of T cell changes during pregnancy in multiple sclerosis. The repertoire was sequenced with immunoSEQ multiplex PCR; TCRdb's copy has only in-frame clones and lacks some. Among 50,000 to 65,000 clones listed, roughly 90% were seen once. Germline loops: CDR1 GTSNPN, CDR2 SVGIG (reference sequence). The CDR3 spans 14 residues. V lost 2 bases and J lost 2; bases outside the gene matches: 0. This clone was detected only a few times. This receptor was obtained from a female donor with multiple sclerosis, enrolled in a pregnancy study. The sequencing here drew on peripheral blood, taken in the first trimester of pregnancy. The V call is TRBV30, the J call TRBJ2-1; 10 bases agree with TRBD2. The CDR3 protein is CAWSTSGTYNEQFF. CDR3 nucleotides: TGTGCCTGGAGTACTAGCGGGACCTACAATGAGCAGTTCTTC.